This T cell receptor beta chain originates from a study of identical twins. Trimming took 5 bases from V and 3 from J, leaving 8 bases between them. Germline V gene lookup returns CDR1 MNHNY and CDR2 SVGAGI (reference sequence). The CDR3 is 12 residues long. The cDNA had a unique molecular identifier and a template-switch universal primer site. Using its own MiXCR run on the 5' RACE reads, TCRdb lists one record per CDR3 protein. The repertoire includes some 230,000 distinct CDR3 sequences, 5% to 7% of them detected once, and approximately 15% sits in the top ten. Separately, the same data were catalogued under a study of T cells expressing NK-cell markers. That source adds: The sorts in several experiments were restricted to alpha-beta TCR T cells by an anti-gamma-delta TCR antibody.

This receptor was identified in a woman between 18 and 29 years old in good health. The rearrangement joins TRBV6-6 to TRBJ2-7; D remains ambiguous. Sequencing was done on a sample of CD8+ T cells sorted from blood. DNA of the CDR3: TGTGCCAGCAGTATCCCCGACTACGAGCAGTACTTC. Residues: CASSIPDYEQYF.